A few counts support the clone carrying this T cell receptor beta chain. What it binds is unknown. This sample stems from a study of follicular helper T cells after annual influenza vaccination. Study summary: After each seasonal flu vaccination, blood came on days 0, 7 and 28. Whole-study findings and limits: Yearly vaccinations repeatedly recalled conserved clonotypes in ICOS+CD38+ cTfh. Productive TCRB sequences came from only about 9.5-20% of cells.

Generated by immunoSEQ multiplex PCR, the TCRdb table keeps only in-frame clones and is missing some. This table has around 25,000 clones, 65% to 85% appearing once. As for time point: 2014-2015 season, pre-vaccination. Cells are cTfh (non-naive CD4+CXCR5+PD-1+), split by ICOS and CD38 into double-positive or double-negative. V lost 7 bases and J lost 2; bases outside the gene matches: 5. Germline V gene sequence: CDR1 MDHEN, CDR2 SYDVKM. The CDR3 is 14 residues long. This material consisted of CXCR5+ CD38- circulating T follicular helper cells from blood, taken on the day of influenza vaccination. Described subset: circulating Tfh, non-naive CD4+CXCR5+PD-1+ (ICOS+CD38+ or ICOS-CD38-). The J gene is TRBJ1-5, the V gene TRBV28, with 7 bases fitting TRBD1. The TCR comes from an adult who received the influenza vaccine. In DNA, the CDR3 is TGTGCCAGCAATGACAGGGCAGGCAATCAGCCCCAGCATTTT. It translates to CASNDRAGNQPQHF.